This T cell receptor beta chain was captured by sequencing in a study of blood T cell repertoires in COVID-19 (TCRdb year 2020). Context from the whole study: Samples from collaborators originated in the United States, Italy and Spain and spanned both the acute and convalescent phases of COVID-19. The prospective study material was composed of cDNA or gDNA derived from T cells, B-cell-depleted T cells, or PBMCs. Deeply sampled blood TCRbeta repertoires from subjects exposed to, actively infected with, or recovered from COVID-19 were included in the dataset. The repertoires were released in a freely available public database meant as a resource for research on the immune response to SARS-CoV-2. The samples were drawn from two sources: the first 160 participants of the ongoing ImmuneRACE study, and 1,254 subjects contributed by 6 global collaborators. Sample metadata almost always included a de-identified subject ID, COVID-19 status, age in years and sex. Where available, HLA class I and class II types were taken from metadata supplied by the sample provider and were not determined by assay-based typing. What the research found in general, with its limitations: The amount of clinical and demographic metadata varied by source and participant and was provided uncurated.

TCRbeta CDR3 regions were amplified from genomic DNA using the immunoSEQ Assay, a bias-controlled multiplex PCR. The paper's data handling went like this. The number of nucleated cells in each sample was estimated by amplification of reference gene primers within the assay. Sequence reads were collapsed and filtered to measure the absolute abundance of every unique TCRbeta CDR3 rearrangement. For each sample, productive Simpson clonality was calculated as the square root of Simpson's diversity index over productive rearrangements. TCRdb carries this immuneACCESS record with in-frame sequences only. Its versions omit some clonotypes, under half of them owing to an unresolved V gene in the studies checked, with the rest unexplained. That table gives V, J and clone size, and the DNA gave D and trimming. The sample data list about 200,000 clones, and approximately 78% of these were observed just once. The ten largest clones represent over 7% of the sample.

At one collaborating source in Seattle, patients were enrolled during active infection and were followed longitudinally through the course of disease. Each collaborating institution followed its own protocols to collect whole blood in K2EDTA tubes. For TCRbeta analysis, collaborators shipped samples as frozen whole blood, isolated PBMCs, or DNA extracted from either of those sample types. As regards this clone: Its antigen has not been determined. No much larger clone is present one base from it, and per-base qualities are unavailable.

The sequence derives from a woman aged 80 or over with COVID-19, enrolled during active disease. The sequenced sample was peripheral blood.

The DNA sequence reads TGTGCCAGCAGCCCGACCCTATCGGCGCGGAATGAAAAACTGTTTTTT. Its protein reads: CASSPTLSARNEKLFF. The V gene is TRBV9 and the J gene is TRBJ1-4; no D gene call is confident. The CDR3 numbers 16 residues from cysteine through phenylalanine. Here the CDR3 DNA is all that survives: 48 bases in frame from base 1. CDR1 and CDR2 are read off the germline V gene as SGDLS and YYNGEE. The junction carries 18 bases between V and J, which are trimmed by 4 bases and 5 bases respectively. Extended through the reference TRBV9 and TRBJ1-4 proteins, this CDR3 yields the full variable domain: DSGVTQTPKHLITATGQRVTLRCSPRSGDLSVYWYQQSLDQGLQFLIQYYNGEERAKGNILERFSAQQFPDLHSELNLSSLELGDSALYFCASSPTLSARNEKLFFGSGTQLSVL.